The 2 T cell receptor beta chains reported below all come from one sample, sequenced in a study of blood T cell repertoires in COVID-19. Libraries were prepared by immunoSEQ multiplex PCR; TCRdb keeps only in-frame clonotypes and omits some of them. The profile covers 220,000 or so clones, with 82% appearing a single time and approximately 3.1% taken by the ten largest. The specimen was PBMCs or T cells enriched from blood (not recorded which). These receptors originate from a woman in her fifties or sixties who had recovered from COVID-19.

J is TRBJ2-5 and V is TRBV6-5; D gene uncertain. This CDR3 has 14 amino acids. Per the germline V gene, CDR1 is MNHEY and CDR2 is SVGAGI. Trimming cost V 5 bases and J 1 base, with 11 bases left between them. CDR3 nucleotides: TGTGCCAGCAGTCTAAGTCTTTCCCAAGAGACCCAGTACTTC. Translation: CASSLSLSQETQYF.

This clone was observed a handful of times. This chain links TRBV19 with TRBJ2-1, with 7 bases matching TRBD2. CDR1 and CDR2 (germline): LNHDA, SQIVND (reference sequence). The V segment lost 5 bases and the J segment 4 bases; nucleotides outside the gene matches: 8. The CDR3 covers 15 residues. CDR3 in amino acids: CASSPTAGEYNEQFF. The CDR3 DNA reads as TGTGCCAGTAGTCCGACGGCGGGGGAGTACAATGAGCAGTTCTTC.